This passage covers 23 T cell receptor beta chains from one sample sequenced in a study of Graves' ophthalmopathy and Graves' hyperthyroidism. For repertoire sequencing, the TCR beta CDR3 regions were amplified from RNA transcripts. After a first-round RT-PCR with HTBI primers, a second-round multiplex PCR was run. TCRdb re-derived calls from the multiplex PCR reads in MiXCR, one entry per CDR3 protein. Seen here are about 740,000 distinct CDR3 sequences, roughly 40% observed once, and the top ten hold 44%. Sequencing used peripheral blood. These receptors all come from an adult man with Graves' ophthalmopathy.

This chain connects TRBV12-3 or TRBV12-4 to TRBJ1-1; D possibly corresponds to TRBD1 (6 bases). The ends were cut back, 5 bases at V and 5 bases at J, with 18 bases in the middle. CDR3 length: 15 residues. The CDR3 reads CASSQDRLKRTEAFF. The CDR3 coding sequence is TGTGCCAGCAGTCAGGACAGACTCAAACGGACTGAAGCTTTCTTT.

Remarks on this clonotype: Its ends do not fully match the called genes, so a read error is possible. The V and J genes are TRBV10-3 and TRBJ1-1, with D tentatively TRBD1 (5 bases). The CDR3 covers 16 residues. The germline V gene has CDR1 ENHRY and CDR2 SYGVKD. The CDR3 DNA follows: TGTGCCAGCAGTTACTCGATCCAGGGTTTGAGCACTGAAGCTTTCTTT. Protein: CASSYSIQGLSTEAFF.

The chain recombines TRBV20-1 with TRBJ1-2; D call uncertain. The CDR3 has 13 residues. CDR1 DFQATT and CDR2 SNEGSKA come from the germline V gene (reference sequence). Trimming took off 3 bases at V and 4 bases at J, with 12 bases between the two ends. The CDR3 sequence is CSARSSSGYGYTF. The DNA for the CDR3 is TGCAGTGCTAGGTCCAGTAGCGGCTATGGCTACACCTTC.

This clonotype was observed many times. The rearrangement links TRBV11-2 to TRBJ1-1; D remains ambiguous. The V and J ends lost 2 bases and 6 bases respectively, with 4 bases between them. CDR3 size: 11 residues. CDR1 is SGHAT and CDR2 is FQNNGV in the germline V gene. In nucleotides, the CDR3 is TGTGCCAGCAGCTTAACATCTGAAGCTTTCTTT. Its translation is CASSLTSEAFF.

V and J are TRBV10-3 and TRBJ2-7; D gene uncertain. The closer fit of TRBJ2-1 to the DNA end suggests the J call may be wrong. CDR3 length: 15 amino acids. Germline V gene lookup returns CDR1 ENHRY and CDR2 SYGVKD. This chain's CDR3 is CAIRPSESSYNEQFF. The CDR3 nucleotides read TGTGCCATCAGACCAAGCGAAAGCTCCTACAATGAGCAGTTCTTC.

This clonotype has at least ten counts. The V and J genes are TRBV20-1 and TRBJ1-5; TRBD1 matches at 10 bases. V shed 3 bases and J 6 bases; nucleotides not matched to a gene: 2. Looked up from germline, CDR1 is DFQATT and CDR2 is SNEGSKA (reference sequence). The CDR3 length is 13 residues. The CDR3 coding sequence is TGCAGTGCTAGGGGGGACAGGGGTCAGCCCCAGCATTTT. Translation gives CSARGDRGQPQHF.

This chain links TRBV7-2 with TRBJ2-5; 11 positions agree with TRBD1. CDR3 length: 17 amino acids. Unmatched junction bases numbered 9, after V lost 1 base and J lost 5 bases. Looked up from germline, CDR1 is SGHTA and CDR2 is FQGNSA. The CDR3 DNA reads TGTGCCAGCAGCTTAGTAGTCGGACAGGGGGCACGGGAGACCCAGTACTTC. Residues: CASSLVVGQGARETQYF. Combining the CDR3 with reference TRBV7-2 and TRBJ2-5 gives the whole variable domain GAGVSQSPSNKVTEKGKDVELRCDPISGHTALYWYRQSLGQGLEFLIYFQGNSAPDKSGLPSDRFSAERTGGSVSTLTIQRTQQEDSAVYLCASSLVVGQGARETQYFGPGTRLLVL.

The chain couples TRBV19 to TRBJ2-7; the D gene is possibly TRBD2 (5 bases). There are 14 residues in the CDR3. Looked up from germline, CDR1 is LNHDA and CDR2 is SQIVND (reference sequence). V shed 5 bases and J shed 2 bases, with 13 bases lying between them. CDR3: CASSETRAAYEQYF. In DNA form, the CDR3 reads TGTGCCAGTAGTGAAACTAGGGCTGCCTACGAGCAGTACTTC.

The chain combines TRBV20-1 with TRBJ2-5; no clear D. The V end was cut by 3 bases, the J end by 4 bases, with 18 bases between. CDR1 DFQATT and CDR2 SNEGSKA come from the germline V gene (reference sequence). The CDR3 has 15 residues. CDR3 protein: CSARGQIREGETQYF. CDR3 nucleotide sequence: TGCAGTGCTAGGGGCCAGATAAGGGAAGGAGAGACCCAGTACTTC.

The chain is built from TRBV25-1 and TRBJ1-6, with 9 bases fitting TRBD1. The CDR3 consists of 15 residues. CDR1 MGHDK and CDR2 SYGVNS come from the germline V gene. V lost 5 bases to trimming and J lost 7 bases; unmatched junction nucleotides: 6. The DNA of the CDR3 is TGTGCCAGCAGTCCACAGGGGGCAGGGAATTCACCCCTCCACTTT. Translation gives CASSPQGAGNSPLHF.

The chain links TRBV7-2 to TRBJ2-6, with 9 positions matching TRBD1. After removal of 2 bases from V and 0 bases from J, the junction contained 5 bases not matched to a gene. Germline V lookup: CDR1 SGHTA, CDR2 FQGNSA. This CDR3 is built from 18 residues. The DNA for the CDR3 is TGTGCCAGCAGCTTAATGGGGACAGGGATCTCTGGGGCCAACGTCCTGACTTTC. This sequence encodes CASSLMGTGISGANVLTF.

This chain uses TRBV29-1 with TRBJ1-4; a possible D gene is TRBD1 (5 bases). The germline CDR1 and CDR2 sequences are SQVTM and ANQGSEA. Trimming shortened V by 3 bases and J by 7 bases, and 12 bases separated the two germline ends. CDR3 length equals 13 residues. The CDR3 DNA reads as TGCAGCGTTGATGAGCAGGGAGGTGAAAAACTGTTTTTT. This sequence encodes CSVDEQGGEKLFF.

This clonotype was counted a single time. Since no conserved phenylalanine or tryptophan closes the CDR3, a read error is the likely cause. The gene calls are TRBV11-1 and TRBJ2-5; D unclear. This CDR3 comprises 13 residues. With 7 bases removed from V and 2 bases from J, the gap between germline ends came to 11 bases. From germline, CDR1 is SGHAT and CDR2 FQDESV (reference sequence). CDR3 residues: CASTARQQETQYC. The CDR3 region has the DNA TGTGCCAGCACGGCGAGGCAACAAGAGACCCAGTACTGC.

This clonotype was recorded many times. The J gene is TRBJ2-5, the V gene TRBV7-8; the match to TRBD1 covers 8 bases. The germline V gene has CDR1 SGHVS and CDR2 FQNEAQ. The junction had 8 bases not matched to a gene; V was cut back by 5 bases and J by 0 bases. This CDR3 has 16 amino acids. In DNA form, the CDR3 reads TGTGCCAGCAGCCTTAGGACAGGGCTGCACCAAGAGACCCAGTACTTC. Translation gives CASSLRTGLHQETQYF. Full variable domain (remainder filled in from reference TRBV7-8 and TRBJ2-5): GAGVSQSPRYKVAKRGQDVALRCDPISGHVSLFWYQQALGQGPEFLTYFQNEAQLDKSGLPSDRFFAERPEGSVSTLKIQRTQQEDSAVYLCASSLRTGLHQETQYFGPGTRLLVL.

The V call is TRBV29-1, the J call TRBJ2-7; D tentatively reads TRBD1 or TRBD2 (5 bases each). In germline, CDR1 is SQVTM, CDR2 ANQGSEA. V was trimmed by 8 bases and J by 3 bases, leaving 14 bases between them. The CDR3 has 12 residues. Here the CDR3 DNA reads TGCAGCTTCCGGGGCAGCTACTACGAGCAGTACTTC. Translated, it gives CSFRGSYYEQYF.

This clonotype was picked up a small number of times. This chain connects TRBV24-1 to TRBJ2-7; 8 bases match TRBD1. CDR1 and CDR2 from the germline V gene are KGHDR and SFDVKD. V lost 4 bases to trimming and J lost 6 bases; unmatched junction nucleotides: 10. This CDR3 contains 15 residues. CDR3 DNA: TGTGCCACCAGTGACCCAACAGGGGGACTCAGCGAGCAGTACTTC. Its translation is CATSDPTGGLSEQYF.

This chain joins TRBV27 and TRBJ2-7; 7 nucleotides match TRBD1. The CDR3 is 15 amino acids. Germline CDR1 and CDR2: MNHEY and SMNVEV (reference sequence). V lost 1 base and J lost 2; bases outside the gene matches: 5. DNA for the CDR3: TGTGCCAGCAGTTTATTCGGGACAGAGGCCTACGAGCAGTACTTC. Translated: CASSLFGTEAYEQYF.

This clonotype was seen a handful of times. This chain joins TRBV6-1 and TRBJ1-2; D is undetermined. The CDR3 consists of 15 residues. V lost 5 bases and J lost 0, with 13 bases in between. Germline assignment: CDR1 MNHNS and CDR2 SASEGT. DNA for the CDR3: TGTGCCAGCAGTCCCTCCGACAAGACTAACTATGGCTACACCTTC. It codes for CASSPSDKTNYGYTF.

This clonotype was counted at least ten times. The gene calls are TRBV10-3 and TRBJ2-7, with D possibly matching TRBD2 (6 bases). The CDR3 sequence is 16 residues long. Between the trimmed V and J ends, which lost 0 bases and 6 bases, there was a span of 18 bases. Germline V lookup: CDR1 ENHRY, CDR2 SYGVKD. The CDR3 bases are TGTGCCATCAGTGAGTCGAGGGGACTCGACGCCCTCGAGCAGTACTTC. It specifies CAISESRGLDALEQYF.

This clonotype was observed many times. The chain is built from TRBV10-3 and TRBJ2-7, with D hard to call. Trimming pared 10 bases from V and 3 bases from J, leaving 16 bases between. Germline V gene data show CDR1 as ENHRY and CDR2 as SYGVKD. The CDR3 contains 13 residues. CDR3 loop: CASSPSGSYEQYF. The CDR3 coding sequence is TGTGCCAGCAGCCCCTCCGGTAGCTACGAGCAGTACTTC.

The chain couples TRBV25-1 to TRBJ2-7; possibly TRBD2 for D (7 bases). Germline CDR1 is MGHDK and CDR2 is SYGVNS. V shed 5 bases and J shed 4 bases, with 18 bases lying between them. The CDR3 runs 15 residues. In nucleotides, the CDR3 is TGTGCCAGCAGTCGTAAGGGGGGGCGAAGATACGAGCAGTACTTC. The encoded protein is CASSRKGGRRYEQYF.

There are many counts of this clonotype. CDR3 in amino acids: CASSSGTGGSQPQHF. In nucleotides, the CDR3 is TGTGCCAGCAGCTCGGGGACAGGGGGGTCGCAGCCCCAGCATTTT. V usage is TRBV7-9 and J usage is TRBJ1-5; the match to TRBD1 covers 11 bases. V was clipped by 4 bases and J by 7 bases; unmatched bases: 6. CDR1 SEHNR and CDR2 FQNEAQ come from the germline V gene (reference sequence). There are 15 residues in the CDR3.

J is TRBJ1-2 and V is TRBV12-3 or TRBV12-4; no definite D call. V was cut by 6 bases and J by 6 bases, with 14 bases left in between. CDR3 size: 13 residues. CDR3 sequence (DNA): TGTGCCAGCAGACGCCTGGGGAAAAATGGCTACACCTTC. It specifies CASRRLGKNGYTF.